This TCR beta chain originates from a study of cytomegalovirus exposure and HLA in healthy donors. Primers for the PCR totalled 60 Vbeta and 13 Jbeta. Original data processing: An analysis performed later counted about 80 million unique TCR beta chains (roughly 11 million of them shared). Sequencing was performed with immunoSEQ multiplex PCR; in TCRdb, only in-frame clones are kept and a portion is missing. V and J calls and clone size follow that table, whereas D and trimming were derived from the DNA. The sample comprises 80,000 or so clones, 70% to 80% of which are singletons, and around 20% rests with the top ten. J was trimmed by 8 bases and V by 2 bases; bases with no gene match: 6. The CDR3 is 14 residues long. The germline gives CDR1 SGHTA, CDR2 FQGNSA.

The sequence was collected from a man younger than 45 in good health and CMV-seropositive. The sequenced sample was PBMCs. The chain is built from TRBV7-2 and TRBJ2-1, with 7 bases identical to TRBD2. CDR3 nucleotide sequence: TGTGCCAGCAGCTTAAAGCGGGGTGGGGATGAGCAGTTCTTC. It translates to CASSLKRGGDEQFF.